These 12 T cell receptor beta chains share one sample of origin, sequenced in a study of T cells in women clearing cervical HPV infection. Profiled with immunoSEQ multiplex PCR; TCRdb holds only in-frame clones, not every one. This table holds 20,000 to 25,000 clones. The sample comprised blood buffy coat. These receptors were obtained from a woman between 18 and 69 years old with a cervical HPV16 infection that either progressed to CIN3+ or cleared (not recorded which).

Of note for this clone: The read halts 3 residues ahead of the CDR3 end, with the missing end drawn from the germline J gene. This rearrangement joins TRBV19 to TRBJ2-3, with 7 bases that match TRBD1. Trimming removed 6 bases from V and 2 bases from J; junction bases left unmatched: 17. Germline loops: CDR1 LNHDA, CDR2 SQIVND (reference sequence). The CDR3 contains 18 residues. The sequenced part of the CDR3 DNA is TGTGCCAGTAGAAACAGGGGTCAAGGGGTTATTTACACAGATACG. This codes for CASRNRGQGVIYTDT. The complete CDR3 reads CASRNRGQGVIYTDTQYF.

As regards this clone: The CDR3 end falls 3 residues outside the read, so it is completed with the germline J gene. The rearrangement uses TRBV20-1 and TRBJ1-5; D not resolved. The CDR3 loop spans 14 amino acids. Germline CDR1 is DFQATT and CDR2 is SNEGSKA (reference sequence). The V end lost 1 base, the J end lost 2 bases, and 9 bases lay between the germline ends. The CDR3 protein is CSARAGTRNQPQHF. The covered CDR3 bases are TGCAGTGCTAGAGCAGGCACCCGCAATCAGCCC.

Notes on this clone: The read ends 3 residues early relative to the CDR3; the germline J gene fills the gap. The V and J genes are TRBV20-1 and TRBJ2-1; 9 bases agree with TRBD1. V dropped 3 bases and J dropped 7; count of bases not matched to a gene: 13. Germline V gives CDR1 DFQATT, CDR2 SNEGSKA (reference sequence). The CDR3 loop spans 16 amino acids. The CDR3: CSASPWTGAWYNEQFF. CDR3 DNA, as far as it was read: TGCAGTGCTAGTCCTTGGACAGGGGCCTGGTATAATGAG.

With respect to this clone: The read ends 3 residues early relative to the CDR3; the germline J gene fills the gap. The chain is built from TRBV20-1 and TRBJ1-5; no firm D call. The V and J ends lost 0 bases and 0 bases respectively, with 12 bases between them. In germline, CDR1 is DFQATT, CDR2 SNEGSKA (reference sequence). The CDR3 length is 16 residues. The sequenced CDR3 bases are TGCAGTGCTAGAGATCTGCCAGACTTTAGCAATCAGCCC. Translating it yields CSARDLPDFSNQP. The whole CDR3 is CSARDLPDFSNQPQHF.

As for this clone: The read falls 3 residues short of the CDR3 end, and the missing part is taken from the germline J gene. This chain joins TRBV6-1 and TRBJ1-2; tentative D call: TRBD1 (6 bases). Germline loops: CDR1 MNHNS, CDR2 SASEGT. CDR3 length: 18 amino acids. The covered CDR3 bases are TGTGCCAGCAGTGAAGTAGTTAGGACTAGCGGGGGCACCTACGAC. It translates to CASSEVVRTSGGTYD. The full CDR3 protein is CASSEVVRTSGGTYDYTF.

Regarding this clone: The read stops 3 residues short of the end of the CDR3; the missing end is completed from the germline J gene. This chain connects TRBV7-2 to TRBJ2-2, with D maybe TRBD1 (7 bases). The germline gives CDR1 SGHTA, CDR2 FQGNSA. CDR3 length: 15 amino acids. The ends were cut back, 5 bases at V and 3 bases at J, with 13 bases in the middle. The CDR3 here is CASSQTGTYTGELFF. Partial CDR3 DNA: TGTGCCAGCAGCCAGACAGGGACTTACACCGGGGAG.

Worth noting for this clone: The read terminates 3 residues before the CDR3 end, so the remaining end is supplied by the germline J gene. V usage is TRBV19 and J usage is TRBJ1-1; D is uncertain. CDR1 and CDR2 from the germline V gene are LNHDA and SQIVND (reference sequence). V was clipped by 2 bases and J by 2 bases, with 12 bases between them. The CDR3 has 15 residues. CDR3 DNA, as far as it was read: TGTGCCAGTAGTATATCGGGTGCGGTAAACACTGAA. Encoded protein: CASSISGAVNTE. The entire CDR3 reads CASSISGAVNTEAFF.

Worth noting for this clone: The CDR3 goes on 3 residues after the read ends, and that part is filled in from the germline J gene. The gene calls are TRBV19 and TRBJ2-3, with no clear D. The germline V gene encodes CDR1 LNHDA and CDR2 SQIVND (reference sequence). With 4 bases removed from V and 7 bases from J, the gap between germline ends came to 6 bases. The CDR3 length is 11 residues. This chain's CDR3 is CASSKVNTQYF. The covered CDR3 bases are TGTGCCAGTAGTAAGGTTAATACG.

In regard to this clone: The read halts 3 residues ahead of the CDR3 end, with the missing end drawn from the germline J gene. The chain has TRBV7-1 and TRBJ1-2; tentative D call: TRBD1 (5 bases). TRBV7-1 qualifies as an ORF whose function is uncertain. The CDR3 is 20 residues long. CDR3 DNA (partial): TGTGCCAGCAGCTCACCCCAGGGACTAGCGGGAGGGTGGGACTACAATGAC. Protein: CASSSPQGLAGGWDYND. The CDR3, in full, reads CASSSPQGLAGGWDYNDYTF.

As to this clone: The CDR3 is cut off 3 residues early in the read; its end comes from the germline J gene. J is TRBJ2-3 and V is TRBV11-2, with a possible D match to TRBD1 (5 bases). The CDR3 loop spans 15 amino acids. The ends were cut back, 3 bases at V and 4 bases at J, with 14 bases in the middle. Germline CDR1 and CDR2: SGHAT and FQNNGV. The chain's CDR3 is CASSFRGQPPDTQYF. The DNA read from the CDR3 is TGTGCCAGCAGCTTTAGGGGCCAACCTCCAGATACG.

A word on this clone: Sequencing ends 3 residues short of the CDR3 end; the germline J gene provides the rest. The V and J genes are TRBV7-9 and TRBJ1-4; D unclear. Trimming pared 3 bases from V and 6 bases from J, leaving 14 bases between. Germline V gene sequence: CDR1 SEHNR, CDR2 FQNEAQ (reference sequence). The CDR3 is 15 amino acids. CDR3 amino acids: CASSFTTKPDEKLFF. The sequenced part of the CDR3 DNA is TGTGCCAGCAGCTTTACGACAAAGCCGGATGAAAAA.

Worth noting for this clone: Coverage ceases 3 residues before the CDR3 finishes, and the germline J gene fills in the end. The V gene is TRBV10-3, the J gene TRBJ2-3; D gene ambiguous. From germline, CDR1 is ENHRY and CDR2 SYGVKD. The CDR3 length is 16 residues. The V end was cut by 0 bases, the J end by 0 bases, with 10 bases between. The CDR3: CAISESHTTSTDTQYF. CDR3 DNA (partial): TGTGCCATCAGTGAGTCCCACACTACTAGCACAGATACG.